This is a list of T cell receptor beta chains from one sample in a study of shared clonotypes between healthy human individuals. Libraries were prepared by immunoSEQ multiplex PCR; TCRdb keeps only in-frame clonotypes and omits some of them. The top ten hold almost 25% of the sample, which has 98,000 or so clones, roughly 70% seen once. The sequencing input was memory CD8+ T cells sorted from blood. The source of these receptors is a woman in her 30s in good health. The CDR3 runs from the conserved cysteine through the conserved F or W. The order of the fields is J gene, D gene, clone size, V gene, CDR3 protein. A D gene is named only where the DNA matches it firmly. Rows give clone size only sometimes, using once, few, many, or a class for an expanded clone.

TRBJ2-3,.,.,TRBV6-6,CASSYLTSTDTQYF
TRBJ1-1,TRBD1,few,TRBV29-1,CSAEQGALAEAFF
TRBJ2-7,.,.,TRBV27,CASSFQKRSTYEQYF
TRBJ1-1,.,.,TRBV18,CASSPSTVEAFF
TRBJ1-4,.,medium-sized,TRBV6-1,CASSETHESQKLFF
TRBJ2-7,TRBD2,.,TRBV5-1,CASSLASGLAGGYEQYF
TRBJ2-2,.,.,TRBV25-1,CASTPRETGPPGELFF
TRBJ2-1,.,.,TRBV7-8,CASSLRGSSRDYNEQFF
.,.,.,TRBV28,CACNREGEQYF
TRBJ2-7,TRBD2,medium-sized,TRBV4-2,CASSQDGTSVSYEQYF
.,TRBD2,.,TRBV11-2,CASSQAGVSYEQYF
TRBJ2-7,.,many,TRBV15,CATSREAGSSYEQYF
TRBJ2-1,.,many,TRBV5-1,CASSLPENEQFF
TRBJ2-6,.,.,TRBV7-9,CAGRGSGANVLTF
TRBJ2-7,TRBD2,few,TRBV11-2,CASSQVIGTSGYEQYF